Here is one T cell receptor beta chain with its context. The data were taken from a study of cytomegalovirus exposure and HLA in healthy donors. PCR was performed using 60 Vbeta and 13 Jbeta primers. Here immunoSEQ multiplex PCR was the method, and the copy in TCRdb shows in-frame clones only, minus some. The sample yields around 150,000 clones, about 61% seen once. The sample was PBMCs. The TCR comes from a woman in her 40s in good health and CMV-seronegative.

The CDR3 reads CASSALGGRDGYTF. CDR3 coding DNA: TGTGCCAGCAGTGCTTTGGGAGGGAGAGATGGCTACACCTTC. The rearrangement links TRBV28 to TRBJ1-2; D ambiguous. V was shortened by 5 bases and J by 6 bases, with 16 bases between the two germline ends. The germline gives CDR1 MDHEN, CDR2 SYDVKM. The CDR3 loop spans 14 amino acids.